The next 31 T cell receptor beta chains were all read from a single sample in a study of T-cell reconstitution after alpha-beta-depleted transplantation in children. Unique molecular identifiers were incorporated when the TCRbeta library was constructed. TCRdb itself ran the PCR reads through MiXCR, one entry per CDR3 protein. The sample lists around 190,000 distinct CDR3 sequences, roughly 6.6% seen once, with just over 5.5% in the top ten. The sequencing here drew on PBMCs, taken before TCRalphabeta/CD19-depleted stem cell transplant. All receptors come from a boy between 2 and 15 years old with acute lymphoblastic leukemia, due to receive a stem cell transplant.

This clonotype came up a few times. The V call is TRBV6-1, the J call TRBJ2-3; 10 bases match TRBD2. Unmatched junction bases numbered 5, after V lost 0 bases and J lost 5 bases. Germline V gene data show CDR1 as MNHNS and CDR2 as SASEGT. The CDR3 loop spans 16 amino acids. The CDR3 loop is CASSEAPSGRGDTQYF. CDR3 nucleotides: TGTGCCAGCAGTGAAGCGCCCAGCGGGAGGGGAGATACGCAGTATTTT.

The chain carries TRBV20-1 and TRBJ1-2; no clear D gene. The CDR3 covers 10 residues. Germline V CDR1 and CDR2: DFQATT, SNEGSKA (reference sequence). The V end lost 2 bases, the J end lost 12 bases, and 10 bases lay between the germline ends. The CDR3 bases are TGCAGTGCTAGATGGCTGGACGACACCTTC. This codes for CSARWLDDTF.

The sample holds a few counts of this clonotype. This chain joins TRBV5-5 and TRBJ2-7, with D uncertain. The V gene lost 0 bases and the J gene lost 3 bases, with 10 bases spanning the gap. The CDR3 extends over 14 amino acids. Germline V gene sequence: CDR1 SGHKS, CDR2 YYEKEE (reference sequence). The CDR3 bases are TGTGCCAGCAGCTTGGCTCGGTTTGACTACGAGCAGTACTTC. Protein: CASSLARFDYEQYF.

In its sample, this clonotype was seen many times. The rearrangement uses TRBV5-1 and TRBJ2-1; no firm D call. Trimming removed 4 bases at V and 1 base at J, with 12 bases between. Germline assignment: CDR1 SGHRS and CDR2 YFSETQ. There are 15 residues in the CDR3. This chain's CDR3 is CASSVNSLSYNEQFF. DNA for the CDR3: TGCGCCAGCAGCGTTAACAGTCTATCCTACAATGAGCAGTTCTTC.

This chain joins TRBV28 and TRBJ1-4, with unresolved D. Trimming removed 6 bases at V and 6 bases at J, with 14 bases between. The CDR3 consists of 14 residues. Germline V gene lookup returns CDR1 MDHEN and CDR2 SYDVKM. CDR3 nucleotides: TGTGCCAGCAGGGGGTCGGTAAAAGATGAAAAACTGTTTTTT. Amino acid sequence: CASRGSVKDEKLFF. Filled out from reference TRBV28 and TRBJ1-4, the complete variable domain reads DVKVTQSSRYLVKRTGEKVFLECVQDMDHENMFWYRQDPGLGLRLIYFSYDVKMKEKGDIPEGYSVSREKKERFSLILESASTNQTSMYLCASRGSVKDEKLFFGSGTQLSVL.

This clonotype occurred many times. This chain links TRBV20-1 with TRBJ2-1; 10 bases align to TRBD2. Trimming took 0 bases from V and 9 from J; bases not matched to a gene: 11. Germline V gene lookup returns CDR1 DFQATT and CDR2 SNEGSKA (reference sequence). The CDR3 length is 16 residues. This CDR3 is CSARDPASGSSGEQFF. The DNA of the CDR3 is TGCAGTGCTAGAGATCCGGCTAGCGGGAGTAGTGGTGAGCAGTTCTTC.

This clonotype has a handful of counts. This chain joins TRBV7-3 and TRBJ2-1; 10 bases align to TRBD2. With 6 bases clipped from V and 5 bases from J, the junction kept 4 bases outside the gene matches. Germline V gene sequence: CDR1 SGHTA, CDR2 FQGTGA. CDR3 length: 14 amino acids. CDR3 sequence reads: CASSRAGGDNEQFF. The DNA of the CDR3 is TGTGCCAGCAGTCGAGCGGGGGGGGACAATGAGCAGTTCTTC.

This clonotype was observed a few times. This sequence joins TRBV3-1 and TRBJ1-2; 7 bases match TRBD1. Germline V CDR1 and CDR2: LGHDT, YNNKEL (reference sequence). The CDR3 has 15 residues. Trimming removed 4 bases from V and 8 bases from J; junction bases left unmatched: 13. The CDR3 is CASSPRQGVMKGYTF. CDR3 nucleotides: TGTGCCAGCAGCCCCCGCCAGGGGGTAATGAAAGGCTACACCTTC.

The gene calls are TRBV3-1 and TRBJ1-5; D not certain. The CDR3 is 17 amino acids. CDR1 and CDR2 (germline): LGHDT, YNNKEL (reference sequence). V lost 0 bases and J lost 7, with 19 bases in between. This CDR3 is CASSQDGSTGSGQPQHF. The CDR3 DNA is TGTGCCAGCAGCCAAGATGGTAGTACGGGGTCGGGGCAGCCCCAGCATTTT.

This rearrangement joins TRBV12-3 or TRBV12-4 to TRBJ1-1; D gene unclear. V was shortened by 5 bases and J by 5 bases, with 9 bases between the two germline ends. There are 12 residues in the CDR3. The CDR3 DNA is TGTGCCAGCAGTGGCGCGGGGACTGAAGCTTTCTTT. Encoded protein: CASSGAGTEAFF.

In this sample, this clonotype turned up many times. The genes are TRBV12-3 or TRBV12-4 and TRBJ2-5; maybe TRBD2 (5 bases). The V gene lost 7 bases and the J gene lost 7 bases, with 10 bases spanning the gap. The CDR3 contains 11 residues. The CDR3 coding sequence is TGTGCCAGCACTAGTGGAGGGACCCAGTACTTC. Translating it yields CASTSGGTQYF.

The chain employs TRBV3-1 and TRBJ2-2, with D possibly matching TRBD1 (6 bases). The CDR3 sequence is 18 residues long. Germline lookup yields CDR1 LGHDT and CDR2 YNNKEL (reference sequence). V was shortened by 8 bases and J by 5 bases, with 27 bases between the two germline ends. CDR3 in amino acids: CASCLNLWDKTRTGELFF. The CDR3 DNA reads as TGTGCCAGCTGTTTAAATCTCTGGGACAAAACCCGGACCGGGGAGCTGTTTTTT.

This clonotype was seen a handful of times. The chain uses TRBV29-1 and TRBJ1-3; D is uncertain. V was clipped by 4 bases and J by 2 bases, with 9 bases between them. Germline V gives CDR1 SQVTM, CDR2 ANQGSEA. This CDR3 has 13 amino acids. CDR3 DNA: TGCAGCGTTGTTGTTATGACTGGAAACACCATATATTTT. Translated: CSVVVMTGNTIYF.

Many counts were recorded for this clonotype. V gene TRBV7-9 combines with J gene TRBJ1-6, with D possibly being TRBD1 (5 bases). Germline V CDR1 and CDR2: SEHNR, FQNEAQ (reference sequence). The CDR3 has 16 amino acids. Trimming removed 4 bases from V and 10 bases from J, with 20 bases in between. The CDR3 sequence is CASSSRVQGRSSPLHF. CDR3 nucleotide sequence: TGTGCCAGCAGCTCACGCGTCCAGGGCCGGAGCTCACCCCTCCACTTT.

V gene TRBV28 combines with J gene TRBJ1-1, with 7 bases matching TRBD1. The CDR3 extends over 14 amino acids. V shed 3 bases, J shed 0 bases, and the junction held 1 base outside the gene matches. Germline assignment: CDR1 MDHEN and CDR2 SYDVKM. CDR3 protein: CASSLGQLNTEAFF. DNA for the CDR3: TGTGCCAGCAGTTTGGGACAGCTGAACACTGAAGCTTTCTTT.

This clonotype appeared a few times. The rearrangement links TRBV20-1 to TRBJ1-2, with 8 positions matching TRBD1. Germline CDR1 is DFQATT and CDR2 is SNEGSKA (reference sequence). There are 13 residues in the CDR3. The V segment lost 6 bases and the J segment 7 bases; nucleotides outside the gene matches: 10. Here the CDR3 reads CSAVGQGLTGYTF. Here the CDR3 DNA reads TGCAGTGCCGTCGGACAGGGTCTTACTGGCTACACCTTC.

This clonotype was detected ten times or more. The chain links TRBV10-2 to TRBJ1-1, with TRBD1 matching 7 bases. Germline V gives CDR1 WSHSY, CDR2 SAAADI. This CDR3 spans 14 amino acids. The junction had 6 bases not matched to a gene; V was cut back by 2 bases and J by 6 bases. Here the CDR3 reads CASSENRGSPEAFF. CDR3 nucleotides: TGCGCCAGCAGTGAGAACAGGGGTTCGCCTGAAGCTTTCTTT.

This chain joins TRBV20-1 and TRBJ1-5; 7 nucleotides agree with TRBD1. The CDR3 loop spans 14 amino acids. Per the germline V gene, CDR1 is DFQATT and CDR2 is SNEGSKA (reference sequence). J was trimmed by 4 bases and V by 5 bases; bases with no gene match: 8. The CDR3 here is CSAPISGGNQPQHF. For the CDR3, the DNA is TGCAGTGCTCCGATCTCAGGGGGGAATCAGCCCCAGCATTTT.

At least ten counts were recorded for this clonotype. The chain uses TRBV12-3 or TRBV12-4 and TRBJ1-1; D uncertain. The CDR3 is made up of 12 amino acids. V was clipped by 3 bases and J by 1 base, with 3 bases between them. This CDR3 is CASSFKNTEAFF. The CDR3 nucleotides are TGTGCCAGCAGTTTCAAGAACACTGAAGCTTTCTTT.

This clonotype was seen many times. The chain carries TRBV19 and TRBJ2-1; D is possibly TRBD2 (6 bases). V was shortened by 5 bases and J by 6 bases, with 11 bases between the two germline ends. In germline, CDR1 is LNHDA, CDR2 SQIVND (reference sequence). This CDR3 is built from 13 residues. In nucleotides, the CDR3 is TGTGCCAGTAGTCTAGCGCCTCTCAATGAGCAGTTCTTC. Its protein product is CASSLAPLNEQFF.

The chain is built from TRBV2 and TRBJ1-4; unclear D gene. This CDR3 is built from 14 residues. Per germline, CDR1 SNHLY and CDR2 FYNNEI. The DNA for the CDR3 is TGTACCTGCTGCTTTACCGGGATTGAAGAAAAACTGTTTTTT. Its translation is CTCCFTGIEEKLFF.

At least ten counts were recorded for this clonotype. The V call is TRBV9, the J call TRBJ2-1; 13 bases align to TRBD2. This CDR3 is 16 amino acids long. Germline V gene data show CDR1 as SGDLS and CDR2 as YYNGEE. V shed 3 bases and J 7 bases; nucleotides not matched to a gene: 7. The CDR3: CASSGLLAGGSNEQFF. CDR3 in DNA: TGTGCCAGCAGCGGACTACTAGCGGGGGGGTCTAATGAGCAGTTCTTC. The whole variable domain, remainder taken from reference TRBV9 and TRBJ2-1, is DSGVTQTPKHLITATGQRVTLRCSPRSGDLSVYWYQQSLDQGLQFLIQYYNGEERAKGNILERFSAQQFPDLHSELNLSSLELGDSALYFCASSGLLAGGSNEQFFGPGTRLTVL.

The rearrangement links TRBV4-2 to TRBJ2-1; 11 bases are a match to TRBD2. Unmatched junction bases numbered 7, after V lost 0 bases and J lost 9 bases. In germline, CDR1 is LGHNA, CDR2 YNFKEQ. The CDR3 is 16 residues long. CDR3 residues: CASSQDSPSGRPEQFF. DNA for the CDR3: TGTGCCAGCAGCCAAGATTCGCCTAGCGGGAGGCCTGAGCAGTTCTTC.

This chain uses TRBV7-9 with TRBJ2-1; TRBD2 agrees at 10 bases. Germline V lookup: CDR1 SEHNR, CDR2 FQNEAQ (reference sequence). V trimming: 6 bases; J trimming: 5 bases; junction bases outside the gene matches: 10. The CDR3 spans 16 residues. The CDR3 region is CASSRRTSGADNEQFF. For the CDR3, the DNA is TGTGCCAGCAGTCGGAGGACTAGCGGAGCTGACAATGAGCAGTTCTTC.

The V gene is TRBV5-1, the J gene TRBJ1-2; D is perhaps TRBD1 (5 bases). The germline V and J ends were trimmed by 4 bases and 8 bases, with 18 bases remaining between them. Per germline, CDR1 SGHRS and CDR2 YFSETQ. This CDR3 has 14 amino acids. CDR3 residues: CASSRPQGEGGYTF. CDR3 DNA sequence: TGCGCCAGCAGCCGACCCCAGGGAGAGGGCGGCTACACCTTC.

Many counts were recorded for this clonotype. The chain links TRBV10-3 to TRBJ2-1, with TRBD2 matching 12 bases. The germline CDR1 and CDR2 sequences are ENHRY and SYGVKD. V lost 2 bases to trimming and J lost 8 bases; unmatched junction nucleotides: 4. The CDR3 length is 15 residues. The CDR3 sequence is CAISETASGGDEQFF. The DNA of the CDR3 is TGTGCCATCAGTGAGACGGCTAGCGGGGGGGATGAGCAGTTCTTC.

A few counts support this clonotype. The V gene is TRBV5-1, the J gene TRBJ2-1; 13 bases are a match to TRBD2. This CDR3 spans 16 amino acids. Germline CDR1 reads SGHRS; CDR2 reads YFSETQ. V shed 3 bases, J shed 7 bases, and the junction held 7 bases outside the gene matches. CDR3 protein: CASSSGLAGDINEQFF. In DNA form, the CDR3 reads TGCGCCAGCAGCTCAGGACTAGCGGGAGATATAAATGAGCAGTTCTTC.

This clonotype has a count of ten or more. V gene TRBV20-1 combines with J gene TRBJ2-7, with TRBD2 matching 8 bases. CDR3 size: 16 residues. Trimming cost V 3 bases and J 0 bases; bases outside gene matches: 10. Germline CDR1 reads DFQATT; CDR2 reads SNEGSKA (reference sequence). This chain's CDR3 is CSASAGRGESSYEQYF. For the CDR3, the DNA is TGCAGTGCTAGCGCGGGGCGGGGGGAAAGCTCCTACGAGCAGTACTTC.

Only a few counts were recorded for this clonotype. The rearrangement joins TRBV11-2 to TRBJ2-3; 13 bases are a match to TRBD2. Unmatched junction bases numbered 8, after V lost 1 base and J lost 4 bases. The CDR3 consists of 18 residues. The V gene's germline CDR1 is SGHAT and CDR2 FQNNGV. In DNA, the CDR3 is TGTGCCAGCAGCTTAGTCGGGACTAGCGGGACCTCGGCAGATACGCAGTATTTT. It encodes CASSLVGTSGTSADTQYF.

This clonotype appeared many times. This chain links TRBV9 with TRBJ2-7, with 7 bases matching TRBD2. CDR1 SGDLS and CDR2 YYNGEE come from the germline V gene. J lost 0 bases, V lost 0 bases, and 12 bases had no gene match. The length of the CDR3 is 18 residues. The CDR3 nucleotides read TGTGCCAGCAGCGTAGCTGCCTCTTTGGGGGGGATCTCCTACGAGCAGTACTTC. Translated: CASSVAASLGGISYEQYF.

The chain combines TRBV29-1 with TRBJ1-3; D is unclear. The germline V gene encodes CDR1 SQVTM and CDR2 ANQGSEA. The CDR3 spans 14 residues. V shed 6 bases and J shed 1 base, with 13 bases lying between them. In nucleotides, the CDR3 is TGCAGCGTGTTCACCCGGGAGTCTGGAAACACCATATATTTT. Protein: CSVFTRESGNTIYF.